The rows below give T cell receptor beta chains drawn from one sample of a study of cytomegalovirus exposure and HLA in healthy donors. Data came from immunoSEQ multiplex PCR; TCRdb stores just in-frame clones and leaves some out. The data hold 120,000 to 150,000 clones, with around 73% observed a single time. Specimen: PBMCs. These TCRs come from a woman aged 18-29 years in good health and CMV-seronegative. Both conserved end residues are trimmed from each CDR3. The D gene is left open where the match is weak.

TRBV7-7	TRBD1	TRBJ2-3	ASSPGQGAGDTQY
TRBV28	NA	TRBJ1-2	ASRRGSYGYT
TRBV14	NA	TRBJ2-1	ASSQEAVNEQF
TRBV6-1	TRBD2	TRBJ2-3	ASALAGRTDTQY
TRBV14	NA	TRBJ2-1	ASSPPGVEQF
TRBV11-3	NA	TRBJ2-2	VSSITQGPHTGELF
TRBV25-1	TRBD1	TRBJ1-2	ASWGTVPYYGYT
TRBV7-3	TRBD1	TRBJ1-1	ASSLGQSPTEAF
TRBV11-3	TRBD1	TRBJ2-2	ASSLEGTANTGELF
TRBV7-9	TRBD1	TRBJ1-2	ASSPWTGGSYGYT
TRBV6-6	TRBD1	TRBJ2-7	ASRSHRGQYEQY
TRBV5-1	TRBD2	TRBJ2-1	ASSPAGTSSYNEQF
TRBV4-1	NA	TRBJ2-3	ASSQGRLTSSSSTDTQY
TRBV7-3	NA	TRBJ1-1	ASSPQGSKTEAF
TRBV6-1	TRBD1	TRBJ1-1	ASRRQGSFTEAF
TRBV5-8	NA	TRBJ2-5	ASSLGFGGLQETQY
TRBV28	NA	TRBJ1-1	ASRLTEGTEAF
TRBV9	TRBD2	TRBJ2-1	ASSVNERRTSGPKYNEQF
TRBV19	TRBD2	TRBJ2-1	ASSSPGLAGTYNEQF
TRBV11-3	TRBD2	TRBJ2-1	ASSLGSGSYEQF
TRBV4-2	NA	TRBJ1-5	ASSKTENQPQH
TRBV5-6	NA	TRBJ1-1	ASATSFGRGNTEAF
TRBV27	NA	TRBJ1-5	ASSYTMTVIYQPQH
TRBV6-1	NA	TRBJ1-3	ASSEAPGTGSSGNTIY
TRBV7-2	NA	TRBJ2-1	ASSLSIGDNEQF
TRBV7-8	NA	TRBJ1-5	ASSKHRNQDNQPQH
TRBV27	NA	TRBJ1-5	ASSSVGNQPQH
TRBV28	NA	TRBJ1-5	ASSSRVSNQPQH
TRBV11-3	TRBD1	TRBJ2-2	ASSLVGQGFTGELF